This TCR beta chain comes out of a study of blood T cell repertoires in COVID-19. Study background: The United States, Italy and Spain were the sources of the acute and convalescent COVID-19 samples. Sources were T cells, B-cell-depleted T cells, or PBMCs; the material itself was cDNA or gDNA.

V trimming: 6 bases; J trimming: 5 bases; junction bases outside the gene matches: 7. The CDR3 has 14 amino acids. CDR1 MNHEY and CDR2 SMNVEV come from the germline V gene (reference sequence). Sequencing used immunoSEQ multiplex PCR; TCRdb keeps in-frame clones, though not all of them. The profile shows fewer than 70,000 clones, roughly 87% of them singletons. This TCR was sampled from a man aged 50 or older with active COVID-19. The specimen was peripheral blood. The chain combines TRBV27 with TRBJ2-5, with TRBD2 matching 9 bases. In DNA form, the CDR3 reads TGTGCCAGCAGACGTAGCGGGAGCGGGGAGACCCAGTACTTC. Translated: CASRRSGSGETQYF.